The sequence of this T cell receptor beta chain was determined in a study of shared clonotypes between healthy human individuals. Partitioning of CD4+ cells yielded a CD45RA+ naive subset and a CD45RA-negative memory subset. This CDR3 is built from 12 residues. Germline V lookup: CDR1 SGDLS, CDR2 YYNGEE. V gave up 4 bases and J gave up 2 bases, with 7 bases separating them. Data came from immunoSEQ multiplex PCR; TCRdb stores just in-frame clones and leaves some out. The data show about 2.4 million clones, with 85% to 95% seen just once and 0.14% held by the top ten. Concerning this clone: Its antigen is unknown. The sample holds other DNA sequences that translate to the same CDR3.

Study-wide findings and caveats: The study found lower generation probabilities in non-shared clonotypes than in those shared by all four donors.

Sequencing was done on a sample of naive CD4+ T cells sorted from blood. As for subset: CD45RA+ positively selected. The sequence came from a man younger than 35 in good health. The J gene is TRBJ2-7, the V gene TRBV9; the D is unclear. The CDR3: CASSPGTYEQYF. CDR3 bases: TGTGCCAGCAGCCCTGGGACCTACGAGCAGTACTTC.